Included here is one TCR beta chain sequence, with context. The antigen remains undetermined. Measured with immunoSEQ multiplex PCR; TCRdb has only the in-frame clones, and not every one. This sample has around 41,000 clones, with 80% to 90% found just once. Documented time point: week 35, safety follow-up. In every dose of vaccine, 300 ug of mutant IDH1 20-mer peptide was given alongside topical imiquimod. The source of the sample is a study of a mutant IDH1 vaccine in newly diagnosed glioma. Study context: With temozolomide cycles, or 4-6 weeks after radiotherapy alone, vaccination was started. Week 35 brought visit V12, which was followed by visit V13 at week 47. Study-wide results and caveats: Pseudoprogression apparently tracked independently of changes in top peripheral T cell clonotypes.

The germline CDR1 and CDR2 sequences are MGHRA and YSYEKL. J gave up 4 bases and V 0 bases, and 16 bases lay outside the gene matches. The CDR3 totals 19 residues. This clonotype was obtained from a man aged 40-55 years with glioma. The specimen comprised PBMCs, sampled from a glioma patient whose treatment included an IDH1 peptide vaccine. The V and J genes are TRBV4-1 and TRBJ1-2; TRBD1 matches 8 bases. The CDR3 DNA follows: TGCGCCAGCAGCCAAGATCTTTCCGGACAGGGCGTTGGACGCTATGGCTACACCTTC. It specifies CASSQDLSGQGVGRYGYTF.